This T cell receptor (beta chain) emerged from a study of OX40 agonist ivuxolimab in advanced cancers. The data were produced by immunoSEQ multiplex PCR, yet TCRdb's version contains in-frame clones alone and is incomplete. The sample has around 66,000 clones, about nine tenths seen once. V was pared by 5 bases and J by 7 bases, with 5 bases of the junction left unmatched. Germline V gene lookup returns CDR1 MDHEN and CDR2 SYDVKM. This CDR3 has 13 amino acids. The gene calls are TRBV28 and TRBJ1-2, with TRBD1 identical over 9 bases. The receptor's source is an adult with an advanced solid tumor such as melanoma, head and neck, liver or kidney cancer. The sequencing used CD4+ or CD8+ T cells sorted from blood, collected in a trial of the OX40 agonist ivuxolimab. This CDR3 reads CASSTGQGIGYTF. DNA of the CDR3: TGTGCCAGCAGTACAGGACAGGGGATTGGCTACACCTTC.